The 11 T cell receptor beta chains below come from one sample, sequenced in a study of shared clonotypes between healthy human individuals. Sequenced by immunoSEQ multiplex PCR; TCRdb stores in-frame clones only, minus some. The sample includes hundreds of thousands of clones, 70% to 80% of them seen just once. Sequencing input: PBMCs. The receptors stem from a woman between 40 and 50 years old in good health. Some clones in this sample may be carry-over from other donors' samples.

Details on this clone: Lacking the conserved final phenylalanine or tryptophan, this CDR3 likely reflects a read error. The rearrangement joins TRBV18 to TRBJ1-5; D is unresolved. The V and J ends lost 4 bases and 4 bases respectively, with 11 bases between them. Germline CDR1 KGHSH, CDR2 LQKENI. The CDR3 has 14 residues. The CDR3 sequence is CASSLAAENQPQHS. The CDR3 nucleotides read TGTGCCAGCTCACTCGCGGCAGAAAATCAGCCCCAGCATTCT.

The gene calls are TRBV7-3 and TRBJ2-1; a possible D gene is TRBD2 (6 bases). This CDR3 is built from 16 residues. CDR1 is SGHTA and CDR2 is FQGTGA in the germline V gene. Deletions cut 5 bases from V and 3 bases from J, with 17 bases between. CDR3 in amino acids: CASSPWGLENYNEQFF. DNA of the CDR3: TGTGCCAGCAGCCCATGGGGACTCGAAAACTACAATGAGCAGTTCTTC.

The chain links TRBV15 to TRBJ2-7; TRBD2 agrees at 7 bases. J was trimmed by 0 bases and V by 4 bases; bases with no gene match: 3. CDR3 length: 14 amino acids. Looked up from germline, CDR1 is LNHNV and CDR2 is YYDKDF (reference sequence). The CDR3 DNA reads TGTGCCACCAGCAAAGGCGGGAGCTCCTACGAGCAGTACTTC. The encoded protein is CATSKGGSSYEQYF.

This clone was picked up many times. V gene TRBV11-2 combines with J gene TRBJ2-1, with D unclear. Trimming took 2 bases from V and 15 from J, leaving 17 bases between them. Germline lookup yields CDR1 SGHAT and CDR2 FQNNGV. This CDR3 has 13 amino acids. For the CDR3, the DNA is TGTGCCAGCAGCTTAAGTAGCCCCCCCCTTGGGTTCTTC. Amino acid sequence: CASSLSSPPLGFF.

Many counts were recorded for this clone. J is TRBJ2-7 and V is TRBV7-2, with D maybe TRBD2 (7 bases). Germline values: CDR1 SGHTA, CDR2 FQGNSA. The CDR3 contains 15 residues. V was cut by 1 base and J by 3 bases, with 13 bases left in between. CDR3 sequence: CASSLGGGGGYEQYF. The CDR3 DNA follows: TGTGCCAGCAGCTTAGGGGGGGGCGGAGGCTACGAGCAGTACTTC.

This clone was recorded once. This chain links TRBV5-1 with TRBJ2-7, with D possibly being TRBD1 or TRBD2 (7 bases each). The CDR3 runs to 14 residues. Trimming took off 3 bases at V and 0 bases at J, with 10 bases between the two ends. Germline V CDR1 and CDR2: SGHRS, YFSETQ. The CDR3: CASSSGGASYEQYF. CDR3 in DNA: TGCGCCAGCAGCTCAGGGGGGGCCTCCTACGAGCAGTACTTC.

The chain has TRBV7-2 and TRBJ2-2; no definite D call. V was shortened by 1 base and J by 4 bases, with 4 bases between the two germline ends. This CDR3 is 13 amino acids long. Germline assignment: CDR1 SGHTA and CDR2 FQGNSA. In DNA form, the CDR3 reads TGTGCCAGCAGCTTAGGAAGCACCGGGGAGCTGTTTTTT. Amino acids: CASSLGSTGELFF.

Comments on this clone: A read error may account for a junction end that differs from germline. The chain employs TRBV30 and TRBJ1-5; D possibly corresponds to TRBD1 (5 bases). This CDR3 comprises 16 residues. Germline V gene lookup returns CDR1 GTSNPN and CDR2 SVGIG (reference sequence). The CDR3 protein is CAWTPYGTYSNQAQHF. In DNA, the CDR3 is TGTGCCTGGACCCCGTATGGGACTTATAGCAATCAGGCCCAGCATTTT.

Details on this clone: This may come from a read error, since a much larger clone is one base off. This chain connects TRBV30 to TRBJ1-5; 7 nucleotides agree with TRBD1. The CDR3 is 13 residues long. The germline gives CDR1 GTSNPN, CDR2 SVGIG (reference sequence). The CDR3, as DNA: TGTGTCTGGACCAGACAGGGAGATCAGCCCCAGCATTTT. Protein product: CVWTRQGDQPQHF.

The chain employs TRBV14 and TRBJ2-7; possible D gene TRBD1, 5 bases. The V end lost 3 bases, the J end lost 5 bases, and 8 bases lay between the germline ends. In germline, CDR1 is SGHDN, CDR2 FVKESK. The CDR3 spans 12 residues. The CDR3 reads CASSHREHEQYF. CDR3 coding DNA: TGTGCCAGCAGCCACAGGGAACACGAGCAGTACTTC.

The CDR3 spells CASSFHPSNYGYTF. DNA of the CDR3: TGTGCCAGCAGCTTCCACCCGTCTAACTATGGCTACACCTTC. The J gene is TRBJ1-2, the V gene TRBV11-2; no reliable D call. Trimming pared 3 bases from V and 0 bases from J, leaving 8 bases between. The CDR3 runs 14 residues. Germline V gene sequence: CDR1 SGHAT, CDR2 FQNNGV.